The entry that follows covers one T cell receptor (beta chain) sequence. This CDR3 is also generated by other DNA sequences in the sample. This entry comes from a study of blood T cell repertoires in COVID-19. Sequencing used immunoSEQ multiplex PCR; TCRdb keeps in-frame clones, though not all of them. Of about 180,000 clones listed, 70% to 90% are singletons. This CDR3 has 16 amino acids. Between the trimmed V and J ends, which lost 0 bases and 5 bases, there was a span of 17 bases. The germline V gene has CDR1 SGHRS and CDR2 YFSETQ. The specimen sequenced was peripheral blood. The gene calls are TRBV5-1 and TRBJ2-5; a possible D gene is TRBD2 (7 bases). This receptor was identified in a human donor with active or convalescent COVID-19. The donor label of this sample is uncertain. DNA for the CDR3: TGCGCCAGCAGCTTGGTGTTGGCGGGGGCCGGGGAGACCCAGTACTTC. Translation gives CASSLVLAGAGETQYF.